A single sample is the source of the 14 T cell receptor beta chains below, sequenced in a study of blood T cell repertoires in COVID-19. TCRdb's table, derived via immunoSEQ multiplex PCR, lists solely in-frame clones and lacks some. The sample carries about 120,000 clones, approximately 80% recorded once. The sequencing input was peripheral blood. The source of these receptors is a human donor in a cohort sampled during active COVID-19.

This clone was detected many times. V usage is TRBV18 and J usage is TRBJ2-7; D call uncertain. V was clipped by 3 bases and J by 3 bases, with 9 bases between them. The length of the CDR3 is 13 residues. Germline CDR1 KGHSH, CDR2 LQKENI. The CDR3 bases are TGTGCCAGCTCACCCGCAAACTACTACGAGCAGTACTTC. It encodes CASSPANYYEQYF.

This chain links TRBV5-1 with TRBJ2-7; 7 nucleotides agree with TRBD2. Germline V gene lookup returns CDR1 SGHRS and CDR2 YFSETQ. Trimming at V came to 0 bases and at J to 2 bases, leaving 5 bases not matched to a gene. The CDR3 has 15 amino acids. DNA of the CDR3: TGCGCCAGCAGCTTGGTGGGAGGGGACGCCTACGAGCAGTACTTC. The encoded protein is CASSLVGGDAYEQYF.

The CDR3 region is CASSPPLGGSYEQYF. DNA for the CDR3: TGCGCCAGCAGCCCCCCCCTGGGGGGGAGCTACGAGCAGTACTTC. This sequence joins TRBV4-1 and TRBJ2-7; 7 nucleotides match TRBD2. Germline-derived CDR1 and CDR2 are MGHRA and YSYEKL. The CDR3 runs 15 residues. The V and J ends lost 4 bases and 3 bases, in that order; junction bases with no gene match: 9.

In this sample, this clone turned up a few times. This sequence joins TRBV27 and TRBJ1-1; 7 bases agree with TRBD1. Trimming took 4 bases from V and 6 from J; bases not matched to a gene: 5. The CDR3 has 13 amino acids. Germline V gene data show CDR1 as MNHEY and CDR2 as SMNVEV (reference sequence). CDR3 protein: CASSSKGASEAFF. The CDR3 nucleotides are TGTGCCAGCAGTTCCAAGGGGGCCTCTGAAGCTTTCTTT.

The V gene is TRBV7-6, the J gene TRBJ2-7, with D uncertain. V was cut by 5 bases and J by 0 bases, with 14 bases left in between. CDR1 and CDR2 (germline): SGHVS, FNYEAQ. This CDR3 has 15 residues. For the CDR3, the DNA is TGTGCCAGCAGCAAAGATGGGTACAGCTCCTACGAGCAGTACTTC. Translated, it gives CASSKDGYSSYEQYF.

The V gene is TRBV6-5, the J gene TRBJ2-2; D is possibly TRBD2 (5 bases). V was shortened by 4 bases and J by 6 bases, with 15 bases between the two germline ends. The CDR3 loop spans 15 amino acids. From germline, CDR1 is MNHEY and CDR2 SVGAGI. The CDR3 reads CASSSPGTSPGELFF. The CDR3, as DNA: TGTGCCAGCAGTTCCCCGGGAACTTCCCCCGGGGAGCTGTTTTTT.

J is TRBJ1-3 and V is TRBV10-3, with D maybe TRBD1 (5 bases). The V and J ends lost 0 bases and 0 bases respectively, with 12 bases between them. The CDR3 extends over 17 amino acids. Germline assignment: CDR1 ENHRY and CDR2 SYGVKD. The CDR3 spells CAISESHGGISGNTIYF. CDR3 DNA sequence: TGTGCCATCAGTGAGTCGCACGGGGGAATCTCTGGAAACACCATATATTTT.

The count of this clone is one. In DNA, the CDR3 is TGCGCCAGCAGCTTGGAGGCCCTTGCGGGGCCCTCCTACGAGCAGTACTTC. Its protein product is CASSLEALAGPSYEQYF. The chain has TRBV5-1 and TRBJ2-7; TRBD2 might be the D (6 bases). Looked up from germline, CDR1 is SGHRS and CDR2 is YFSETQ. This CDR3 is built from 17 residues. V was cut by 0 bases and J by 0 bases, with 16 bases left in between.

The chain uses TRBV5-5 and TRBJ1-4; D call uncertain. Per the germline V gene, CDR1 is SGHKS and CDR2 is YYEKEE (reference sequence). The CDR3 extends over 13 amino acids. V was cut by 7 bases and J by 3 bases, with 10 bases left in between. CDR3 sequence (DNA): TGTGCCAGCGAAAATCGAGCTAATGAAAAACTGTTTTTT. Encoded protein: CASENRANEKLFF. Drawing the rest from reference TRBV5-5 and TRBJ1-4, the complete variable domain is DAGVTQSPTHLIKTRGQQVTLRCSPISGHKSVSWYQQVLGQGPQFIFQYYEKEERGRGNFPDRFSARQFPNYSSELNVNALLLGDSALYLCASENRANEKLFFGSGTQLSVL.

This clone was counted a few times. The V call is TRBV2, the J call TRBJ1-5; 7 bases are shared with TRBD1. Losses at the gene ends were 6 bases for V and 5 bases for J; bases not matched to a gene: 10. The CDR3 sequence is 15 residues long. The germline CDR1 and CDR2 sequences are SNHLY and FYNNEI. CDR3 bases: TGTGCCAGCAGAAGGGACAGAGAAAACTATCAGCCCCAGCATTTT. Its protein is CASRRDRENYQPQHF.

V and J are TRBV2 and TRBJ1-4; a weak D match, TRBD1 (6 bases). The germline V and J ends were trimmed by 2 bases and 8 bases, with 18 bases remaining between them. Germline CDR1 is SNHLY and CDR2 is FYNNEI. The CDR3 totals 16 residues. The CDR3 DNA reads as TGTGCCAGCAGTGAAAACGACCACAGGGACGGCGAAAAACTGTTTTTT. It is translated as CASSENDHRDGEKLFF.

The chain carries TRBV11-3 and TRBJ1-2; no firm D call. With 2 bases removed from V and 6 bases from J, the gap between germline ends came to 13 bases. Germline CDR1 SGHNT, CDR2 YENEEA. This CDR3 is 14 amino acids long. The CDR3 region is CASSLMERRDGYTF. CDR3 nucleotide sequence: TGTGCCAGCAGCTTAATGGAAAGGCGGGATGGCTACACCTTC.

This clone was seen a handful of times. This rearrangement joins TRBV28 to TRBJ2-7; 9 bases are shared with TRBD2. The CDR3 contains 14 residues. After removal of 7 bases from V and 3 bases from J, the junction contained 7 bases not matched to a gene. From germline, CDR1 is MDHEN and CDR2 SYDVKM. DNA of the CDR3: TGTGCCAGCAAGCAAACTAGCGGGCACTACGAGCAGTACTTC. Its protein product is CASKQTSGHYEQYF. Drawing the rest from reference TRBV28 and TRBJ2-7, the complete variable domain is DVKVTQSSRYLVKRTGEKVFLECVQDMDHENMFWYRQDPGLGLRLIYFSYDVKMKEKGDIPEGYSVSREKKERFSLILESASTNQTSMYLCASKQTSGHYEQYFGPGTRLTVT.

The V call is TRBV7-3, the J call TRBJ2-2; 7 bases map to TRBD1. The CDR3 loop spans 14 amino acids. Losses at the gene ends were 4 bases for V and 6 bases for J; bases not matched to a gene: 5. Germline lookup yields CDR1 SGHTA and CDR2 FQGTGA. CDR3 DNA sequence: TGTGCCAGCAGCTCGACAGGGAGCCCCGGGGAGCTGTTTTTT. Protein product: CASSSTGSPGELFF.